This TCR beta chain originates from a study of long-term antiretroviral therapy in people with HIV. Trimming cost V 5 bases and J 11 bases, with 23 bases left between them. This CDR3 has 15 amino acids. Germline values: CDR1 SGHTA, CDR2 FQGNSA. Held in samples before DNA extraction were 1-10 million cryopreserved PBMC. The libraries were made with immunoSEQ v3.0 at survey level. Only in-frame clones appear in the TCRdb table, and some are missing; sequencing was by immunoSEQ multiplex PCR. Of under 45,000 clones detected, 75% to 90% appear once; the ten largest clones hold 5.7%. This TCR derives from a woman aged 45-59 years with HIV. The source was unsorted PBMCs, collected 3.1 years after starting antiretroviral therapy. V usage is TRBV7-2 and J usage is TRBJ2-3; D gene ambiguous. CDR3 amino acids: CASSQSAPSGLGQYF. The DNA of the CDR3 is TGTGCCAGCAGCCAAAGCGCCCCCTCAGGTTTGGGGCAGTATTTT.